This is a list of T cell receptor beta chains from one sample in a study of blood T cells in healthy people across ages. TCRdb ran MiXCR on the 5' RACE reads and lists one entry per CDR3 protein. Of 1.5 million to 2 million distinct CDR3 sequences listed, approximately 30% are singletons. The sequencing sample was made of blood. These receptors originate from a woman aged 25 to 39 in good health. The conserved cysteine and the conserved F or W are not part of the CDR3 here. Not all rows give a size; the values are once, few, many and, for expanded clones, a class.

j_gene,abundance,len,v_gene,CDR3aa
TRBJ2-3,-,16,TRBV5-6,ASSLVSGVSSSTDTQY
TRBJ1-4,-,13,TRBV28,ASSFTGQGAEKLF
TRBJ2-1,few,13,TRBV6-2/TRBV6-3,ASSSNRGLYNEQF
-,-,10,TRBV6-6,ASSVRDYEQY
TRBJ2-1,-,16,TRBV5-1,ASSSAPTGPSSYNEQF
-,-,14,TRBV28,ASSLAGGIKIYEQY
TRBJ1-2,-,12,TRBV20-1,SAAGTGQVVGYT
TRBJ1-5,-,13,TRBV28,ASRAGGYSNQPQH
TRBJ2-1,-,15,TRBV20-1,SVKASGRAGPYNEQF
TRBJ2-7,few,13,TRBV10-2,ASSQLAGERYEQY
TRBJ2-7,-,12,TRBV6-5,ASSKTGYVYEQY
TRBJ2-1,-,10,TRBV19,ASGSRGYEQF
TRBJ2-1,-,13,TRBV9,ASSAGLLQANEQF
TRBJ1-2,-,15,TRBV20-1,SARDLGNLGLGDGYT
TRBJ1-2,few,12,TRBV29-1,SVECRDSSFRGT
TRBJ2-7,few,11,TRBV20-1,SAIPLTGYEQY
TRBJ2-7,many,9,TRBV12-3/TRBV12-4,ASSFFYEQY
TRBJ2-2,few,13,TRBV7-6,ASSLDRQDTGELF
TRBJ2-5,few,12,TRBV20-1,SASFFTGGETQY
TRBJ1-1,-,15,TRBV14,ASSQEEGAYWGTEAF
TRBJ2-7,-,13,TRBV5-1,ASSPQVGADYEQY
TRBJ2-1,many,12,TRBV4-1,ASSPNEVVNEQF
TRBJ1-2,few,13,TRBV4-3,ASSQDLALNYGYT
TRBJ2-3,-,13,TRBV29-1,SVRDGSPYTDTQY
TRBJ2-3,many,13,TRBV7-2,ASSPWGGSTDTQY
TRBJ2-3,-,15,TRBV4-2,ASSQKFSGGSADTQY
TRBJ2-1,-,17,TRBV2,ASFAPGLAGTHLHNEQF